This T cell receptor (beta chain) was sequenced for a study of blood T cell repertoires in COVID-19. The count of this clone is one. The table came from immunoSEQ multiplex PCR; TCRdb's copy has only in-frame clones and leaves some out. The top ten hold less than 1.5% of the sample, which has around 400,000 clones, about 88% seen once. CDR1 is MDHEN, CDR2 SYDVKM, per germline. V dropped 6 bases and J dropped 3 bases, with 17 bases sitting between them. This CDR3 spans 15 amino acids. The chain joins TRBV28 to TRBJ1-2; D might be TRBD1 (5 bases). Sequencing was done on a sample of PBMCs or T cells enriched from blood (not recorded which). This TCR was sampled from a woman younger than 35 who had been exposed to COVID-19. The CDR3 DNA reads as TGTGCCAGCAGGGGAGGGACGTTGGGTGACTATGGCTACACCTTC. Its translation is CASRGGTLGDYGYTF.